A single sample is the source of the 27 T cell receptor beta chains below, sequenced in a study of T cell changes during pregnancy in multiple sclerosis. This table comes from immunoSEQ multiplex PCR, and its TCRdb copy is limited to in-frame clones, with some not included. The sample holds over 45,000 clones, approximately 91% seen once. The source material was peripheral blood, sampled after pregnancy. These receptors were obtained from a female donor with multiple sclerosis, enrolled in a pregnancy study.

The rearrangement links TRBV2 to TRBJ2-7, with TRBD2 matching over 14 bases. Germline trimming cut 5 bases from V and 2 bases from J; bases unmatched to any gene: 8. The CDR3 extends over 17 amino acids. Germline CDR1 and CDR2: SNHLY and FYNNEI. This CDR3 reads CASSPGTSGGGTYEQYF. For the CDR3, the DNA is TGTGCCAGCAGTCCCGGGACTAGCGGGGGCGGTACCTACGAGCAGTACTTC.

The gene calls are TRBV19 and TRBJ2-5, with D maybe TRBD2 (6 bases). The CDR3 covers 12 residues. V lost 4 bases to trimming and J lost 4 bases, with 7 bases between them. The germline V gene has CDR1 LNHDA and CDR2 SQIVND (reference sequence). The CDR3 DNA sequence: TGTGCCAGTAGTAAGGGAGGAGAGACCCAGTACTTC. Protein: CASSKGGETQYF.

The V gene is TRBV5-3, the J gene TRBJ1-4; no definite D call. TRBV5-3 is placed among ORFs of uncertain function. V gave up 5 bases and J gave up 0 bases, with 14 bases separating them. The CDR3 consists of 16 residues. This chain's CDR3 is CARSTPLESTNEKLFF. CDR3 DNA sequence: TGTGCCAGAAGTACCCCACTTGAGTCAACTAATGAAAAACTGTTTTTT.

The chain joins TRBV18 to TRBJ1-5, with 9 bases matching TRBD1. With 6 bases clipped from V and 7 bases from J, the junction kept 4 bases outside the gene matches. Germline-derived CDR1 and CDR2 are KGHSH and LQKENI. The CDR3 totals 13 residues. In DNA form, the CDR3 reads TGTGCCAGCTCCCTTGGACAGGGGCAGCCCCAGCATTTT. This translates into CASSLGQGQPQHF. Filled out from reference TRBV18 and TRBJ1-5, the complete variable domain reads NAGVMQNPRHLVRRRGQEARLRCSPMKGHSHVYWYRQLPEEGLKFMVYLQKENIIDESGMPKERFSAEFPKEGPSILRIQQVVRGDSAAYFCASSLGQGQPQHFGDGTRLSIL.

The chain couples TRBV7-8 to TRBJ2-5; D may be TRBD2 (6 bases). Germline V gene lookup returns CDR1 SGHVS and CDR2 FQNEAQ. The CDR3 has 16 residues. Deletions cut 8 bases from V and 1 base from J, with 20 bases between. The CDR3: CASGTGVSPTQETQYF. The CDR3 coding sequence is TGTGCCAGCGGCACGGGAGTTAGCCCGACCCAAGAGACCCAGTACTTC.

The chain links TRBV18 to TRBJ2-1; no clear D gene. Trimming stripped 0 bases from V and 5 bases from J, with 8 bases between. This CDR3 contains 14 residues. The germline V gene encodes CDR1 KGHSH and CDR2 LQKENI. CDR3 sequence reads: CASSPPGRNNEQFF. CDR3 DNA: TGTGCCAGCTCACCACCGGGCAGGAACAATGAGCAGTTCTTC.

This chain connects TRBV5-1 to TRBJ1-2; no clear D gene. Trimming took off 0 bases at V and 5 bases at J, with 8 bases between the two ends. The CDR3 sequence is 13 residues long. The germline V gene has CDR1 SGHRS and CDR2 YFSETQ. Written as DNA, the CDR3 is TGCGCCAGCAGCTTGGCCGGAGGATATGGCTACACCTTC. It specifies CASSLAGGYGYTF.

This clone occurred once. This chain connects TRBV5-1 to TRBJ1-4; possible D gene TRBD1, 6 bases. The germline CDR1 and CDR2 sequences are SGHRS and YFSETQ. The CDR3 extends over 15 amino acids. The V end lost 0 bases, the J end lost 7 bases, and 13 bases lay between the germline ends. The CDR3 here is CASSLGGGAREKLFF. Written as DNA, the CDR3 is TGCGCCAGCAGCTTGGGCGGGGGGGCGCGTGAAAAACTGTTTTTT.

This chain joins TRBV6-5 and TRBJ1-2, with D maybe TRBD1 (6 bases). This CDR3 is 12 amino acids long. The V gene's germline CDR1 is MNHEY and CDR2 SVGAGI. Trimming shortened V by 6 bases and J by 4 bases, and 9 bases separated the two germline ends. The CDR3 loop reads CASRTQGYGYTF. Written as DNA, the CDR3 is TGTGCCAGCAGGACACAGGGCTATGGCTACACCTTC.

This clone was detected a few times. The rearrangement joins TRBV5-1 to TRBJ2-7; 7 bases map to TRBD1. Germline CDR1 and CDR2: SGHRS and YFSETQ. CDR3 size: 13 residues. J gave up 0 bases and V 6 bases, and 3 bases lay outside the gene matches. The CDR3 DNA sequence: TGCGCCAGCACCCCAGGGGGCTCCTACGAGCAGTACTTC. Protein: CASTPGGSYEQYF.

This chain uses TRBV5-4 with TRBJ1-1; no reliable D call. V shed 2 bases and J shed 7 bases, with 15 bases lying between them. Germline CDR1 and CDR2: SGHNT and YYREEE (reference sequence). The CDR3 consists of 14 residues. DNA for the CDR3: TGTGCCAGCAGCTTTGCCGCCTGGGAGGATGAAGCTTTCTTT. Protein product: CASSFAAWEDEAFF.

The chain is built from TRBV7-3 and TRBJ2-1; 10 nucleotides agree with TRBD2. Germline V gene data show CDR1 as SGHTA and CDR2 as FQGTGA. V was pared by 0 bases and J by 4 bases, with 9 bases of the junction left unmatched. CDR3 length: 18 amino acids. The CDR3 nucleotides are TGTGCCAGCAGCTTAACTAGCGGGGGGCCCCGGGGTTACAATGAGCAGTTCTTC. Its protein is CASSLTSGGPRGYNEQFF.

The chain joins TRBV20-1 to TRBJ1-1, with D hard to call. V lost 5 bases to trimming and J lost 8 bases, with 12 bases between them. CDR1 and CDR2 from the germline V gene are DFQATT and SNEGSKA (reference sequence). The CDR3 is made up of 11 amino acids. The CDR3 sequence: CSAGRGSEAFF. CDR3 DNA sequence: TGCAGTGCTGGCCGAGGCAGCGAAGCTTTCTTT.

The chain uses TRBV5-1 and TRBJ2-1; no clear D gene. Germline V lookup: CDR1 SGHRS, CDR2 YFSETQ. The CDR3 extends over 12 amino acids. The V gene lost 6 bases and the J gene lost 9 bases, with 13 bases spanning the gap. CDR3 nucleotides: TGCGCCAGCACGGCGTTAGCCGGTGAGCAGTTCTTC. Translation: CASTALAGEQFF.

This rearrangement joins TRBV6-4 to TRBJ2-1; no clear D. V was pared by 0 bases and J by 7 bases, with 10 bases between. In germline, CDR1 is MRHNA, CDR2 SNTAGT. The CDR3 runs to 14 residues. CDR3 protein: CASSDSQVGNEQFF. The CDR3 DNA reads TGTGCCAGCAGTGACTCGCAGGTTGGGAATGAGCAGTTCTTC.

This clone appeared a single time. The chain has TRBV2 and TRBJ2-3, with 11 nucleotides matching TRBD2. J lost 3 bases, V lost 7 bases, and 3 bases had no gene match. CDR1 is SNHLY and CDR2 is FYNNEI in the germline V gene. The CDR3 runs to 14 residues. The CDR3 sequence is CASTGTSGTDTQYF. CDR3 sequence (DNA): TGTGCCAGCACTGGGACTAGCGGAACAGATACGCAGTATTTT.

The chain recombines TRBV5-1 with TRBJ2-1; D unclear. V was shortened by 1 base and J by 2 bases, with 4 bases between the two germline ends. Germline values: CDR1 SGHRS, CDR2 YFSETQ. The CDR3 runs to 13 residues. Here the CDR3 DNA reads TGCGCCAGCAGCTTGACAGCCTACAATGAGCAGTTCTTC. This encodes CASSLTAYNEQFF.

The genes are TRBV19 and TRBJ1-2; TRBD1 aligns across 10 bases. The CDR3 contains 14 residues. CDR1 is LNHDA and CDR2 is SQIVND in the germline V gene (reference sequence). Unmatched junction bases numbered 4, after V lost 4 bases and J lost 5 bases. CDR3 nucleotide sequence: TGTGCCAGTAGTACGACAGGGGGCACTTATGGCTACACCTTC. Amino acids: CASSTTGGTYGYTF. Together with reference TRBV19 and TRBJ1-2, the CDR3 gives the full variable domain: DGGITQSPKYLFRKEGQNVTLSCEQNLNHDAMYWYRQDPGQGLRLIYYSQIVNDFQKGDIAEGYSVSREKKESFPLTVTSAQKNPTAFYLCASSTTGGTYGYTFGSGTRLTVV.

This sequence joins TRBV4-1 and TRBJ1-2; unclear D gene. This CDR3 is built from 15 residues. CDR1 MGHRA and CDR2 YSYEKL come from the germline V gene. Trimming took 1 base from V and 8 from J, leaving 17 bases between them. CDR3 DNA sequence: TGCGCCAGCAGCCAAGTCTCGATTTGGGAGGCGGGCTACACCTTC. Amino acid sequence: CASSQVSIWEAGYTF.

The chain joins TRBV25-1 to TRBJ1-5; 9 positions agree with TRBD1. This CDR3 contains 14 residues. V gave up 6 bases and J gave up 5 bases; unmatched junction bases: 5. Germline CDR1 MGHDK, CDR2 SYGVNS. The CDR3 DNA reads as TGTGCCAGCAGCATACAGGGGGCCGATCAGCCCCAGCATTTT. This translates into CASSIQGADQPQHF.

The chain is built from TRBV15 and TRBJ2-3, with 10 bases matching TRBD1. The CDR3 totals 14 residues. V lost 5 bases, J lost 4 bases, and 3 bases stayed unmatched. CDR1 is LNHNV and CDR2 is YYDKDF in the germline V gene (reference sequence). The chain's CDR3 is CATSGTGEADTQYF. CDR3 nucleotide sequence: TGTGCCACCAGCGGGACAGGGGAAGCAGATACGCAGTATTTT.

The gene calls are TRBV19 and TRBJ1-6, with a possible D match to TRBD1 (6 bases). The CDR3 is 16 amino acids. V was shortened by 8 bases and J by 0 bases, with 14 bases between the two germline ends. Germline CDR1 LNHDA, CDR2 SQIVND (reference sequence). As DNA, the CDR3 is TGTGCCAGTCGCTTTACAGGGAGCTCCTATAATTCACCCCTCCACTTT. This sequence encodes CASRFTGSSYNSPLHF. The entire variable domain, with the rest obtained from reference TRBV19 and TRBJ1-6, is as follows: DGGITQSPKYLFRKEGQNVTLSCEQNLNHDAMYWYRQDPGQGLRLIYYSQIVNDFQKGDIAEGYSVSREKKESFPLTVTSAQKNPTAFYLCASRFTGSSYNSPLHFGNGTRLTVT.

V usage is TRBV19 and J usage is TRBJ1-5, with 8 bases identical to TRBD1. The CDR3 is 16 residues long. CDR1 is LNHDA and CDR2 is SQIVND in the germline V gene (reference sequence). The trim removed 6 bases at V and 9 bases at J, leaving 16 bases unmatched. The CDR3 reads CASREGDRWASAPQHF. The CDR3 coding sequence is TGTGCCAGTAGGGAGGGGGACAGGTGGGCCTCGGCGCCCCAGCATTTT.

The V and J genes are TRBV6-5 and TRBJ2-3; 9 bases are shared with TRBD1. Germline V lookup: CDR1 MNHEY, CDR2 SVGAGI. V shed 0 bases and J 6 bases; nucleotides not matched to a gene: 4. The CDR3 has 15 amino acids. DNA of the CDR3: TGTGCCAGCAGTTACTCGGGGACAGGGCGGGATACGCAGTATTTT. It codes for CASSYSGTGRDTQYF.

The chain's CDR3 is CASSALAGADTGELFF. In nucleotides, the CDR3 is TGTGCCAGCAGCGCGCTAGCGGGGGCGGACACCGGGGAGCTGTTTTTT. The V gene is TRBV9, the J gene TRBJ2-2; 10 bases line up with TRBD2. CDR1 is SGDLS and CDR2 is YYNGEE in the germline V gene. The CDR3 consists of 16 residues. The J segment lost 3 bases and the V segment lost 3 bases, leaving 5 bases of the junction unmatched.

V and J are TRBV28 and TRBJ1-5; D is perhaps TRBD1 (5 bases). The germline V and J ends were trimmed by 7 bases and 3 bases, with 13 bases remaining between them. Per the germline V gene, CDR1 is MDHEN and CDR2 is SYDVKM. The CDR3 sequence is 14 residues long. DNA of the CDR3: TGTGCCAGCAACAAGGGGTCCTACAATCAGCCCCAGCATTTT. It is translated as CASNKGSYNQPQHF.

This chain uses TRBV7-3 with TRBJ2-3, with 10 bases lining up with TRBD1. The germline CDR1 and CDR2 sequences are SGHTA and FQGTGA. The CDR3 consists of 15 residues. After removal of 5 bases from V and 0 bases from J, the junction contained 2 bases not matched to a gene. The CDR3 loop is CASSRQGASTDTQYF. CDR3 sequence (DNA): TGTGCCAGCAGCAGACAGGGGGCAAGCACAGATACGCAGTATTTT.